The 21 T cell receptor beta chains reported below all come from one sample, sequenced in a study of blood T cell repertoires in COVID-19 (dated by TCRdb to 2018 to 2020). Receptors were amplified or captured by the immunoSEQ multiplex PCR assay. In its TCRdb copy, this immuneACCESS table keeps in-frame sequences only and misses some clones. Where compared with another copy, unresolved V genes explain less than half of these, and the others have no known cause. This sample holds about 190,000 clones; around 84% were observed only once. The biggest ten clones account for around 15% of the sample. Sequenced sample: peripheral blood. The receptor set was obtained from a man aged 30 to 45 with active or convalescent COVID-19.

The gene calls are TRBV6-1 and TRBJ1-2; D possibly corresponds to TRBD1 (6 bases). Germline V gene sequence: CDR1 MNHNS, CDR2 SASEGT. V lost 0 bases, J lost 6 bases, and 14 bases lay in between. This CDR3 comprises 15 residues. The CDR3 DNA sequence: TGTGCCAGCAGTGAAGCAGGGGGAGGGTGGGATGGCTACACCTTC. It specifies CASSEAGGGWDGYTF.

The chain combines TRBV6-5 with TRBJ1-1; D is perhaps TRBD1 (6 bases). The germline V gene has CDR1 MNHEY and CDR2 SVGAGI. The CDR3 spans 12 residues. Trimming cost V 7 bases and J 3 bases, with 9 bases left between them. Written as DNA, the CDR3 is TGTGCCAGCACCAAGGGGGACACTGAAGCTTTCTTT. Translated, it gives CASTKGDTEAFF.

The chain employs TRBV15 and TRBJ2-5, with 10 bases that match TRBD1. Germline CDR1 and CDR2: LNHNV and YYDKDF (reference sequence). Germline trimming cut 3 bases from V and 5 bases from J; bases unmatched to any gene: 6. The CDR3 consists of 15 residues. Written as DNA, the CDR3 is TGTGCCACCAGCAGTCGGGACAGGGGTCGGGAGACCCAGTACTTC. Protein sequence: CATSSRDRGRETQYF.

The genes are TRBV3-1 (or the pseudogene TRBV3-2) and TRBJ2-7, with D tentatively TRBD2 (6 bases). Deletions cut 1 base from V and 0 bases from J, with 10 bases between. Germline V CDR1 and CDR2: LGHDT, YNNKEL (reference sequence). This CDR3 contains 15 residues. CDR3 region: CASSQGGLSSYEQYF. CDR3 in DNA: TGTGCCAGCAGCCAAGGGGGACTCTCCTCCTACGAGCAGTACTTC.

This chain links TRBV18 with TRBJ1-2, with 11 bases matching TRBD1. V shed 2 bases and J 0 bases; nucleotides not matched to a gene: 2. The germline V gene encodes CDR1 KGHSH and CDR2 LQKENI. The length of the CDR3 is 16 residues. CDR3 DNA: TGTGCCAGCTCACCAGGGACAGGGGGACCTAACTATGGCTACACCTTC. It yields the protein CASSPGTGGPNYGYTF.

As to this clone: Germline and junction disagree at one end, which may indicate a read error. The J gene is TRBJ1-2, the V gene TRBV5-8; 8 bases align to TRBD1. The CDR3 has 13 residues. Germline CDR1 and CDR2: SGHTS and YDEGEE. The CDR3 spells CASTLTGVGGYTF. The DNA of the CDR3 is TGTGCCAGCACCTTGACAGGGGTCGGTGGCTACACCTTC.

This clone was detected a few times. The V gene is TRBV24-1, the J gene TRBJ1-2, with D possibly matching TRBD1 (6 bases). The CDR3 runs to 14 residues. CDR1 KGHDR and CDR2 SFDVKD come from the germline V gene. V shed 3 bases and J shed 4 bases, with 11 bases lying between them. CDR3 bases: TGTGCCACCAGTGATGTCGGGACACTCTATGGCTACACCTTC. Encoded protein: CATSDVGTLYGYTF.

Turning to this clone: Distinct nucleotide sequences in the sample also encode this CDR3. This chain links TRBV30 with TRBJ1-5, with D maybe TRBD1 (5 bases). From germline, CDR1 is GTSNPN and CDR2 SVGIG (reference sequence). Trimming took off 1 base at V and 4 bases at J, with 11 bases between the two ends. CDR3 length equals 14 residues. Here the CDR3 reads CAWSATGGNQPQHF. DNA for the CDR3: TGTGCCTGGAGTGCGACGGGGGGTAATCAGCCCCAGCATTTT.

There are a few counts of this clone. The V call is TRBV24-1, the J call TRBJ2-2; tentatively, D is TRBD2 (5 bases). Trimming left V 5 bases short and J 6 bases short, with 12 bases between. CDR3 length equals 14 residues. Germline V gene data show CDR1 as KGHDR and CDR2 as SFDVKD. The CDR3 spells CATSAEGRAGELFF. CDR3 bases: TGTGCCACCAGTGCCGAGGGAAGGGCCGGGGAGCTGTTTTTT.

The rearrangement links TRBV27 to TRBJ2-5, with 11 positions matching TRBD2. Germline V gene sequence: CDR1 MNHEY, CDR2 SMNVEV (reference sequence). J gave up 2 bases and V 5 bases, and 4 bases lay outside the gene matches. This CDR3 contains 15 residues. The CDR3 loop is CASSPRTSGQETQYF. For the CDR3, the DNA is TGTGCCAGCAGTCCCCGGACTAGCGGGCAAGAGACCCAGTACTTC.

For the CDR3, the DNA is TGCGCCAGCAGCACCGACAGGGTTGTAAGCTCAGATACGCAGTATTTT. Translation: CASSTDRVVSSDTQYF. The J gene is TRBJ2-3, the V gene TRBV5-1; 7 nucleotides align to TRBD1. CDR3 length: 16 residues. Germline V gives CDR1 SGHRS, CDR2 YFSETQ. V gave up 4 bases and J gave up 4 bases; unmatched junction bases: 12.

V usage is TRBV30 and J usage is TRBJ1-2, with 7 positions matching TRBD1. The CDR3 sequence is 12 residues long. Germline CDR1 GTSNPN, CDR2 SVGIG (reference sequence). V dropped 8 bases and J dropped 3; count of bases not matched to a gene: 6. The CDR3 reads CAGDRVDYGYTF. The CDR3 DNA is TGTGCCGGAGACAGGGTCGACTATGGCTACACCTTC.

With regard to this clone: At one end the junction does not follow the germline gene, possibly because of a read error. The genes are TRBV19 and TRBJ2-1, with D perhaps TRBD2 (7 bases). This CDR3 comprises 13 residues. Germline lookup yields CDR1 LNHDA and CDR2 SQIVND (reference sequence). CDR3 sequence: CASSIGGEGGPLF. The CDR3 DNA reads TGTGCCAGTAGTATAGGAGGGGAGGGGGGGCCCCTCTTC.

J is TRBJ2-5 and V is TRBV6-5; 7 bases align to TRBD1. CDR1 MNHEY and CDR2 SVGAGI come from the germline V gene. J lost 1 base, V lost 7 bases, and 6 bases had no gene match. The CDR3 extends over 14 amino acids. The CDR3 DNA reads as TGTGCCAGCAACCTCCGGGACAGCCAAGAGACCCAGTACTTC. This encodes CASNLRDSQETQYF.

The CDR3 region has the DNA TGTGCCAGTAGTATAGTTAACCGGGGGATAAGCAATCAGCCCCAGCATTTT. The encoded protein is CASSIVNRGISNQPQHF. The chain is built from TRBV19 and TRBJ1-5, with D tentatively TRBD1 (5 bases). The CDR3 spans 17 residues. V lost 1 base and J 1 base, leaving 14 bases between the germline ends. Germline V lookup: CDR1 LNHDA, CDR2 SQIVND (reference sequence). Together with reference TRBV19 and TRBJ1-5, the CDR3 gives the full variable domain: DGGITQSPKYLFRKEGQNVTLSCEQNLNHDAMYWYRQDPGQGLRLIYYSQIVNDFQKGDIAEGYSVSREKKESFPLTVTSAQKNPTAFYLCASSIVNRGISNQPQHFGDGTRLSIL.

This clone was detected only once. This rearrangement joins TRBV19 to TRBJ1-1; D remains unclear. Trimming pared 0 bases from V and 4 bases from J, leaving 6 bases between. The CDR3 consists of 13 residues. The germline CDR1 and CDR2 sequences are LNHDA and SQIVND (reference sequence). Here the CDR3 reads CASSIDRFTEAFF. In DNA, the CDR3 is TGTGCCAGTAGTATAGACAGATTCACTGAAGCTTTCTTT.

This chain's CDR3 is CASSYSVEGQTLRQYF. The CDR3 DNA is TGTGCCAGCAGTTACTCGGTCGAGGGACAGACCCTTCGGCAGTACTTC. The genes are TRBV6-6 and TRBJ2-7, with 7 bases that match TRBD1. The CDR3 totals 16 residues. Germline assignment: CDR1 MNHNY and CDR2 SVGAGI (reference sequence). With 0 bases clipped from V and 9 bases from J, the junction kept 14 bases outside the gene matches.

The chain joins TRBV7-2 to TRBJ2-3; 8 bases are shared with TRBD1. Germline V gene data show CDR1 as SGHTA and CDR2 as FQGNSA. The CDR3 runs to 16 residues. V gave up 4 bases and J gave up 0 bases; unmatched junction bases: 6. The CDR3 loop reads CASSSSRGPSTDTQYF. DNA for the CDR3: TGTGCCAGCAGCTCGAGCAGGGGGCCTAGCACAGATACGCAGTATTTT.

The chain recombines TRBV19 with TRBJ2-1, with D unclear. Germline CDR1 LNHDA, CDR2 SQIVND (reference sequence). V lost 5 bases and J 5 bases, leaving 16 bases between the germline ends. This CDR3 spans 15 amino acids. The CDR3 is CASSPERVANNEQFF. CDR3 bases: TGTGCCAGTAGTCCCGAGCGCGTTGCAAACAATGAGCAGTTCTTC.

Comment on this clone: Other DNA sequences within the sample encode an identical CDR3. The chain has TRBV5-5 and TRBJ1-2, with 8 bases that match TRBD1. The CDR3 consists of 13 residues. With V trimmed by 9 bases and J by 4 bases, 8 bases remained unmatched. CDR1 SGHKS and CDR2 YYEKEE come from the germline V gene (reference sequence). The CDR3 loop reads CATDLGTGYGYTF. The CDR3 DNA follows: TGTGCCACCGATTTAGGGACAGGCTATGGCTACACCTTC.

This clone was counted only a few times. This chain joins TRBV30 and TRBJ2-7; D is possibly TRBD1 (6 bases). CDR1 and CDR2 (germline): GTSNPN, SVGIG (reference sequence). The CDR3 totals 14 residues. The V and J ends lost 0 bases and 5 bases respectively, with 14 bases between them. This CDR3 is CAWSVGQGYNEQYF. The CDR3 nucleotides are TGTGCCTGGAGTGTAGGGCAGGGGTACAACGAGCAGTACTTC.